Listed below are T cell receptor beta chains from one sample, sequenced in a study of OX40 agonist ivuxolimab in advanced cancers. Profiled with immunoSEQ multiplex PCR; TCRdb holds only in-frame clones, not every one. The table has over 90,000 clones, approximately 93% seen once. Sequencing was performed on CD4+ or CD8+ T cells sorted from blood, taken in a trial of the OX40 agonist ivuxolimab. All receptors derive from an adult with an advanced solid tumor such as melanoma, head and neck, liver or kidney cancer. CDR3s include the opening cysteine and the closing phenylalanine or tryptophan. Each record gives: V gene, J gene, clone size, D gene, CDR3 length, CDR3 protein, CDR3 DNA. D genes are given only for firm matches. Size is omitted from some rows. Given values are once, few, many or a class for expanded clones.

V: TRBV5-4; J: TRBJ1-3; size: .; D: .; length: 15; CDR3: CASSLDPGSGNTIYF; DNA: TGTGCCAGCAGCTTGGACCCAGGCTCAGGAAACACCATATATTTT
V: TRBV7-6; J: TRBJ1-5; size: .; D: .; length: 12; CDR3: CASSLENQPQHF; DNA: TGTGCCAGCAGCTTAGAAAATCAGCCCCAGCATTTT
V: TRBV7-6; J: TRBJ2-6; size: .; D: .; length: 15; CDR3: CASSPGGDGANVLTF; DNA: TGTGCCAGCAGCCCTGGTGGGGATGGGGCCAACGTCCTGACTTTC
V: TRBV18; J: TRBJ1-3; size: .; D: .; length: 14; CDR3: CASSPGPSGNTIYF; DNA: TGTGCCAGCTCACCGGGGCCCTCTGGAAACACCATATATTTT
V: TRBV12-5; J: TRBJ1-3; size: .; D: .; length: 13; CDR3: CASGLVGGNTIYF; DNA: TGTGCTAGTGGTTTGGTAGGGGGAAACACCATATATTTT
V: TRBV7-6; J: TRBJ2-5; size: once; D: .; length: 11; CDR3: CASSLQETQYF; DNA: TGTGCCAGCAGCCTACAAGAGACCCAGTACTTC
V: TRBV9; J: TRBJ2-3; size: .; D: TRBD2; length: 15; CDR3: CASSGTSGGADTQYF; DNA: TGTGCCAGCAGCGGGACTAGCGGGGGGGCAGATACGCAGTATTTT
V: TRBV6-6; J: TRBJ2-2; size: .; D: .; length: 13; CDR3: CASSYPDTGELFF; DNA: TGTGCCAGCAGTTATCCCGACACCGGGGAGCTGTTTTTT
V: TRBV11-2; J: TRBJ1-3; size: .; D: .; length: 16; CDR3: CASSLSTGPSGNTIYF; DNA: TGTGCCAGCAGCTTATCTACAGGGCCTTCTGGAAACACCATATATTTT
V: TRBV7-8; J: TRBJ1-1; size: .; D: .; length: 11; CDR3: CASSQTGRTFF; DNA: TGTGCCAGCAGCCAAACAGGGAGGACTTTCTTT
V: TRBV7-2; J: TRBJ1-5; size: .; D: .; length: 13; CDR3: CASSEQGTQPQHF; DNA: TGTGCCAGCAGCGAACAGGGAACTCAGCCCCAGCATTTT
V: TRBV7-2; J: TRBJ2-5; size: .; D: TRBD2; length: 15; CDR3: CASSFQRGGGETQYF; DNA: TGTGCCAGCAGCTTCCAGCGGGGGGGAGGTGAGACCCAGTACTTC
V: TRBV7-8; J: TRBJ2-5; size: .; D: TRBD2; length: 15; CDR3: CASSPGLTYQETQYF; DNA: TGTGCCAGCAGCCCGGGACTAACGTACCAAGAGACCCAGTACTTC
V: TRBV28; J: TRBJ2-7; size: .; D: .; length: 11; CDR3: CATHREYEQYF; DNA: TGTGCCACCCACAGAGAATACGAGCAGTACTTC
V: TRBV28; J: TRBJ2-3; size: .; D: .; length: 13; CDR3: CASRSDSTDTQYF; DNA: TGTGCCAGCAGATCGGACAGCACAGATACGCAGTATTTT
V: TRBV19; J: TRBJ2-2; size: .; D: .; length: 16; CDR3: CASTTGRLANTGELFF; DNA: TGTGCCAGTACGACAGGACGACTTGCGAACACCGGGGAGCTGTTTTTT
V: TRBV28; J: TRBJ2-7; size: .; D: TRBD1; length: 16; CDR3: CASSNRPGQGSYEQYF; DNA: TGTGCCAGCAGCAACCGGCCGGGACAGGGTTCCTACGAGCAGTACTTC
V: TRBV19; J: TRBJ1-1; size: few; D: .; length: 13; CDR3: CASSSLLNTEAFF; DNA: TGTGCCAGTAGTAGTCTTCTTAACACTGAAGCTTTCTTT
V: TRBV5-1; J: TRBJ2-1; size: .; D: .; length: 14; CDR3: CASSRGRGNNEQFF; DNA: TGCGCCAGCAGCCGGGGACGGGGAAACAATGAGCAGTTCTTC
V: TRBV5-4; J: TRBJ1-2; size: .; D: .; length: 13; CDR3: CASSPGQSYGYTF; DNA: TGTGCCAGCAGCCCCGGACAGTCCTATGGCTACACCTTC
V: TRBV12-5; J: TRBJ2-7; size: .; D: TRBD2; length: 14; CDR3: CASGLSGGAGEQYF; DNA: TGTGCTAGTGGTTTAAGCGGGGGAGCAGGGGAGCAGTACTTC
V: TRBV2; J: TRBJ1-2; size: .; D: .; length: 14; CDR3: CASRAGGANYGYTF; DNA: TGTGCCAGCAGAGCGGGCGGGGCTAACTATGGCTACACCTTC
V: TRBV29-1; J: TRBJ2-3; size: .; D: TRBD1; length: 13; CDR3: CSGDRGGTDTQYF; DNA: TGCAGCGGTGACAGGGGCGGCACAGATACGCAGTATTTT
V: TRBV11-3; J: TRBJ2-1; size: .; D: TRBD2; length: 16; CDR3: CASSRELAGYNNEQFF; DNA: TGTGCCAGCAGCCGCGAGCTAGCGGGCTATAACAATGAGCAGTTCTTC
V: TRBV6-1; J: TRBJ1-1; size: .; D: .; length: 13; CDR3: CASSGGLSAEAFF; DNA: TGTGCCAGCAGCGGGGGTCTTAGCGCTGAAGCTTTCTTT
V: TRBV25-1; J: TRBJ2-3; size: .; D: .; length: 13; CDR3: CASSDKWTDTQYF; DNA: TGTGCCAGCAGTGATAAGTGGACAGATACGCAGTATTTT
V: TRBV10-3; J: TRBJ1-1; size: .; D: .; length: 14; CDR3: CAISESKGDTEAFF; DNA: TGTGCCATCAGTGAGTCGAAGGGGGACACTGAAGCTTTCTTT
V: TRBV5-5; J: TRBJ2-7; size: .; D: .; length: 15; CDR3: CASSSYPGAPNEQYF; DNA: TGTGCCAGCAGCTCCTATCCAGGGGCTCCCAACGAGCAGTACTTC
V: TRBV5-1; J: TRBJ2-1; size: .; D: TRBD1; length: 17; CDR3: CASSLEVQGARYNEQFF; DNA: TGCGCCAGCAGCTTGGAGGTACAGGGGGCGCGCTACAATGAGCAGTTCTTC
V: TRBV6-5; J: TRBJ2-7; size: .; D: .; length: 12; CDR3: CASREQGGEQYF; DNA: TGTGCCAGCAGGGAACAGGGCGGTGAGCAGTACTTC
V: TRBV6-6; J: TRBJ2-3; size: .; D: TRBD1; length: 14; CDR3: CASSPTGAQDTQYF; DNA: TGTGCCAGCAGTCCTACAGGGGCCCAAGATACGCAGTATTTT
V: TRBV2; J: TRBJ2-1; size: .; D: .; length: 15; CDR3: CASTTGTNIYNEQFF; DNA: TGTGCCAGCACTACCGGGACAAATATTTACAATGAGCAGTTCTTC
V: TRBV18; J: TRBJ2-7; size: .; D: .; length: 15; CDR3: CASSPLATGVDEQYF; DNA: TGTGCCAGCTCACCACTCGCTACGGGGGTAGACGAGCAGTACTTC
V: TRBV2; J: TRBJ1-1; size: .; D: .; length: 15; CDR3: CASQMGRGQVTEAFF; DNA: TGTGCCAGCCAAATGGGGCGGGGGCAGGTCACTGAAGCTTTCTTT
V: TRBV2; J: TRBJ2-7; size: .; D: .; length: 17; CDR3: CASGRRTAFLLGGEQYF; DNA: TGTGCCAGCGGCAGGAGGACAGCATTTCTTCTAGGGGGGGAGCAGTACTTC
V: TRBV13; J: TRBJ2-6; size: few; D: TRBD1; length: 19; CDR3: CASSLQGVRGDTGANVLTF; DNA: TGTGCCAGCAGCTTACAGGGGGTTAGAGGAGATACCGGGGCCAACGTCCTGACTTTC
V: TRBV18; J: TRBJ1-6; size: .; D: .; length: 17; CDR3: CASSPNSRGPNNSPLHF; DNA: TGTGCCAGCTCACCAAATTCGAGGGGACCTAATAATTCACCCCTCCACTTT
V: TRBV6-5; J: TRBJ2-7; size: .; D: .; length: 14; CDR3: CASSRYPSSYEQYF; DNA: TGTGCCAGCAGTCGGTACCCGAGCTCCTACGAGCAGTACTTC
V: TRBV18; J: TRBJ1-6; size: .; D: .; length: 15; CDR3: CASSPRQPYNSPLHF; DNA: TGTGCCAGCTCACCACGACAGCCTTATAATTCACCCCTCCACTTT
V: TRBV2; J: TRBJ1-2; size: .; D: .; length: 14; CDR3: CASRRGPGNYGYTF; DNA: TGTGCCAGCAGGCGGGGTCCAGGGAACTATGGCTACACCTTC
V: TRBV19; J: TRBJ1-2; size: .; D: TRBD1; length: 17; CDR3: CASSSTSGQGALSGYTF; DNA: TGTGCCAGTAGTAGCACCTCGGGACAGGGGGCGCTCTCTGGCTACACCTTC
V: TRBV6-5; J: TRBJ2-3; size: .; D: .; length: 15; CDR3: CASSSRTVTRDTQYF; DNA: TGTGCCAGCAGCTCTCGGACCGTTACAAGGGATACGCAGTATTTT
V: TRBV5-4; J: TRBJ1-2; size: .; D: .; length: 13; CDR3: CASSQDSNYGYTF; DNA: TGTGCCAGCAGCCAGGACAGTAACTATGGCTACACCTTC
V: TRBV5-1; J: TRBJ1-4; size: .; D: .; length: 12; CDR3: CASSLGNEKLFF; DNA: TGCGCCAGCAGCTTGGGTAACGAAAAACTGTTTTTT
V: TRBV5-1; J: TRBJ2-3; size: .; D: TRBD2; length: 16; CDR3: CASSEPSGGRTDTQYF; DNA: TGCGCCAGCAGCGAACCTAGCGGGGGCCGCACAGATACGCAGTATTTT
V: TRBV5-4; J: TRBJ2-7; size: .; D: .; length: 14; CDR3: CASSRGQVNYEQYF; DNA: TGTGCCAGCAGCCGCGGGCAGGTGAACTACGAGCAGTACTTC
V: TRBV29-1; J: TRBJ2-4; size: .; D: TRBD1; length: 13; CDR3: CSVEQGLKNIQYF; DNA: TGCAGCGTCGAACAGGGGCTAAAAAACATTCAGTACTTC
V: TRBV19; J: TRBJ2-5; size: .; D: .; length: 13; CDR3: CARPRAVRGTQYF; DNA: TGTGCCAGACCACGAGCGGTTCGGGGGACCCAGTACTTC
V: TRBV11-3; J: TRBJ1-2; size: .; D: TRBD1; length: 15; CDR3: CASSLVFRGDYGYTF; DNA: TGTGCCAGCAGCTTAGTGTTCAGGGGGGACTATGGCTACACCTTC
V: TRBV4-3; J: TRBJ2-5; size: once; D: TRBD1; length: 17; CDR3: CASSQFPGTGLGETQYF; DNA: TGCGCCAGCAGCCAATTTCCCGGGACAGGGTTAGGAGAGACCCAGTACTTC
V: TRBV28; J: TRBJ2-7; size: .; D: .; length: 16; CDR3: CASSLGIGESPYEQYF; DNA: TGTGCCAGCAGCCTTGGGATTGGGGAGTCCCCCTACGAGCAGTACTTC
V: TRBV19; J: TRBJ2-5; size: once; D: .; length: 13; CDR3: CASSGSDQETQYF; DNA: TGTGCCAGTAGTGGGTCAGACCAAGAGACCCAGTACTTC
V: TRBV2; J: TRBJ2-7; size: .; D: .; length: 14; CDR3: CASTEQGSSYEQYF; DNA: TGTGCCAGCACTGAACAGGGAAGCTCCTACGAGCAGTACTTC